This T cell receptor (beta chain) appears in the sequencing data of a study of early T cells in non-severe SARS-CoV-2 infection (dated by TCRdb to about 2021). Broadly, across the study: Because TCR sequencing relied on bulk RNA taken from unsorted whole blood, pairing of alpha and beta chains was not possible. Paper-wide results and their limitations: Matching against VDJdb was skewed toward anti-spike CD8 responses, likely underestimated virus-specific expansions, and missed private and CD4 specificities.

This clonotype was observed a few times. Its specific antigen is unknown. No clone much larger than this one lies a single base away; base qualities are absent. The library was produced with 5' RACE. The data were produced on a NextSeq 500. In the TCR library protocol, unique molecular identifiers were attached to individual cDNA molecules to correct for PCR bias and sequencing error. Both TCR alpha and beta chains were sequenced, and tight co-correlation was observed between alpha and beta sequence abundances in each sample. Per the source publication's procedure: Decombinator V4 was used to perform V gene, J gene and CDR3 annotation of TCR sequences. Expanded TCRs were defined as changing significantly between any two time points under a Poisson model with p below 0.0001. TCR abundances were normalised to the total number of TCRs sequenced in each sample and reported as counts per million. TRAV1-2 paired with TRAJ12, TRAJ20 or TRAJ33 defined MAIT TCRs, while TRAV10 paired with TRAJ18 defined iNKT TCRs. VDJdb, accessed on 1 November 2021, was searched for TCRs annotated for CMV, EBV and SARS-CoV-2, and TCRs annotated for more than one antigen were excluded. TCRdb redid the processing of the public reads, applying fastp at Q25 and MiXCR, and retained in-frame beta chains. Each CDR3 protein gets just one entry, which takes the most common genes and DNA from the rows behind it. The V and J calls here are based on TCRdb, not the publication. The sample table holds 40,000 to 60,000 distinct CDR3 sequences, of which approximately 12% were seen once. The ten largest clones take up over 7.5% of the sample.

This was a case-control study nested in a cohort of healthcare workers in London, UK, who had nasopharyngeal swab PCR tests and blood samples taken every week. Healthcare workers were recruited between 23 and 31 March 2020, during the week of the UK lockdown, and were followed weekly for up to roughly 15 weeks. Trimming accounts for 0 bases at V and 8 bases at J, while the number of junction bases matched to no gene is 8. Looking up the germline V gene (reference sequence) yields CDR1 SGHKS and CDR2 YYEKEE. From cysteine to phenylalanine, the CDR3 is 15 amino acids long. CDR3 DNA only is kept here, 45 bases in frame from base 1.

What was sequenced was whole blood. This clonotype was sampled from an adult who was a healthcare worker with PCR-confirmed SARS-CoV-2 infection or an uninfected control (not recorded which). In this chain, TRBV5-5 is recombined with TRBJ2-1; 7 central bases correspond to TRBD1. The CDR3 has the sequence CASSLVVGTAHEQFF. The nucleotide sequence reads TGTGCCAGCAGCTTGGTCGTAGGGACAGCCCATGAGCAGTTCTTC.